These T cell receptor beta chains were read from a single sample in a study of T and B cells in COVID-19 patients. A single record per CDR3 protein comes from TCRdb applying MiXCR to the multiplex PCR reads. The sample includes around 23,000 distinct CDR3 sequences, under 30% of them seen just once. Sequencing used blood. These receptors originate from a human donor who had recovered from COVID-19. CDR3s include the opening cysteine and the closing phenylalanine or tryptophan. The D gene is left open where the match is weak. Clone sizes are given selectively: once, few, many, or a class where the clone is expanded.

>TRBJ2-2|many|.|TRBV12-3/TRBV12-4
CASSLERTGELFF
TGTGCCAGCAGTTTGGAGAGAACCGGGGAGCTGTTTTTT
>TRBJ1-2|.|TRBD1|TRBV18
CASSPRTGSGYTF
TGTGCCAGCTCACCACGGACAGGGTCGGGCTACACCTTC
>TRBJ2-1|medium-sized|.|TRBV30
CAWSESPNEQFF
TGTGCCTGGAGTGAGAGCCCCAATGAGCAGTTCTTC
>TRBJ1-1|.|.|TRBV18
CASSPPVVGHEAFF
TGTGCCAGCTCACCACCGGTGGTAGGACATGAAGCTTTCTTT
>TRBJ1-5|few|.|TRBV6-5
CASSMTGNQPQHF
TGTGCCAGCAGTATGACAGGCAATCAGCCCCAGCATTTT
>TRBJ2-7|.|TRBD2|TRBV11-2
CASSPRPRGGPHEQYF
TGTGCCAGCAGCCCCCGCCCGAGGGGAGGGCCGCACGAGCAGTACTTC
>TRBJ2-1|.|TRBD1|TRBV5-6
CASSLTGGKRDNEQFF
TGTGCCAGCAGCCTAACAGGGGGAAAACGCGACAATGAGCAGTTCTTC
>TRBJ1-2|.|.|TRBV6-1
CASIEGRTGGYTF
TGTGCCAGCATCGAAGGTAGGACCGGGGGCTACACCTTC
>TRBJ1-6|few|TRBD1|TRBV13
CASSRQGGQNSPLHF
TGTGCCAGCAGCCGACAAGGGGGACAGAATTCACCCCTCCACTTT
>TRBJ2-7|.|.|TRBV5-6
CASSLAWSHEQYF
TGTGCCAGCAGCTTGGCCTGGAGTCACGAGCAGTACTTC
>TRBJ2-1|medium-sized|.|TRBV27
CASSLDGEHNEQFF
TGTGCCAGCAGTTTAGACGGGGAACATAATGAGCAGTTCTTC
>TRBJ1-1|.|.|TRBV11-1
CASSLGMNTEAFF
TGTGCCAGCAGCTTAGGAATGAACACTGAAGCTTTCTTT
>TRBJ1-6|few|.|TRBV30
CAWSGTNNSPLHF
TGTGCCTGGAGTGGTACCAATAATTCACCCCTCCACTTT
>TRBJ2-7|.|TRBD2|TRBV30
CACGGGSYEQYF
TGTGCCTGCGGGGGGGGCTCCTACGAGCAGTACTTC
>TRBJ2-3|.|TRBD1|TRBV5-4
CASSLPGTGELFEHF
TGTGCCAGCAGCTTGCCCGGGACAGGGGAACTTTTTGAACATTTT
>TRBJ2-7|medium-sized|.|TRBV30
CAWSSAYEQYF
TGTGCCTGGAGTTCTGCCTACGAGCAGTACTTC
>TRBJ2-3|medium-sized|.|TRBV30
CAWSPDTDTQYF
TGTGCCTGGAGTCCCGACACAGATACGCAGTATTTT
>TRBJ2-5|medium-sized|.|TRBV15
CATSRGAETQYF
TGTGCCACCAGCAGAGGAGCAGAGACCCAGTACTTC
>TRBJ2-7|.|TRBD2|TRBV20-1
CSARDSSGSIYEQYF
TGCAGTGCTAGAGATTCTAGCGGGAGTATCTACGAGCAGTACTTC
>TRBJ1-5|.|TRBD1|TRBV7-2
CASSSGTGGNQPQHF
TGTGCCAGCAGCAGCGGGACAGGTGGGAATCAGCCCCAGCATTTT
>TRBJ1-4|.|TRBD1|TRBV30
CAWSRQGNGKLFF
TGTGCCTGGAGTCGACAGGGGAACGGAAAACTGTTTTTT
>TRBJ2-7|few|TRBD1|TRBV5-6
CASSGQGRWYEQYF
TGTGCCAGCAGCGGACAGGGACGTTGGTACGAGCAGTACTTC
>TRBJ2-5|.|TRBD1|TRBV6-6
CASTQSRDRGGYF
TGTGCCAGCACCCAGTCCCGGGACAGGGGTGGGTACTTC
>TRBJ1-1|medium-sized|.|TRBV29-1
CSVANINTEAFF
TGCAGCGTCGCCAATATAAACACTGAAGCTTTCTTT
>TRBJ1-1|.|.|TRBV10-1
CASSYGGGIDTEAFF
TGTGCCAGCAGTTACGGGGGGGGGATTGACACTGAAGCTTTCTTT
>TRBJ2-3|few|.|TRBV7-9
CASSLPLGDTQYF
TGTGCCAGCAGCTTACCCCTGGGGGATACGCAGTATTTT
>TRBJ2-7|.|.|TRBV30
CAWSVGSYEQYF
TGTGCCTGGAGTGTGGGAAGCTACGAGCAGTACTTC
>TRBJ2-3|.|TRBD1|TRBV29-1
CSMWDRPSTDTQYF
TGCAGCATGTGGGACAGGCCCTCCACAGATACGCAGTATTTT
>TRBJ2-5|.|TRBD2|TRBV6-5
CASIQAGGPGETQYF
TGTGCCAGCATCCAAGCGGGAGGGCCGGGGGAGACCCAGTACTTC
>TRBJ2-7|.|TRBD2|TRBV30
CAWSFSGGALEQYF
TGTGCCTGGAGTTTTAGCGGGGGGGCCCTCGAGCAGTACTTC
>TRBJ1-1|few|TRBD1|TRBV29-1
CSVARGLENTEAFF
TGCAGCGTTGCCAGGGGGCTGGAGAACACTGAAGCTTTCTTT
>TRBJ1-2|.|TRBD1|TRBV6-5
CASSYGDREYGYTF
TGTGCCAGCAGTTACGGGGACAGGGAATATGGCTACACCTTC
>TRBJ2-3|few|TRBD2|TRBV6-6
CASSYSASGTRGDTQYF
TGTGCCAGCAGTTACTCCGCTAGCGGGACAAGGGGAGATACGCAGTATTTT
>TRBJ2-5|once|TRBD2|TRBV12-3/TRBV12-4
CASRGLAGGGETQYF
TGTGCCAGCAGGGGGCTAGCGGGAGGTGGGGAGACCCAGTACTTC
>TRBJ2-3|few|.|TRBV5-1
CASSLNSRDTQYF
TGCGCCAGCAGCTTGAACTCGAGGGATACGCAGTATTTT
>TRBJ1-6|.|.|TRBV18
CASSPLRGQSDNSPLHF
TGTGCCAGCTCACCACTGCGGGGTCAGAGTGATAATTCACCCCTCCACTTT
>TRBJ2-7|medium-sized|.|TRBV29-1
CSVETAVGYEQYF
TGCAGCGTTGAAACCGCTGTGGGGTACGAGCAGTACTTC
>TRBJ1-2|few|.|TRBV18
CASSPEAGMYGYTF
TGTGCCAGCTCACCGGAAGCAGGGATGTATGGCTACACCTTC
>TRBJ2-1|.|TRBD1|TRBV30
CAWKGQNFGDEQFF
TGTGCCTGGAAGGGACAGAATTTTGGCGATGAGCAGTTCTTC
>TRBJ2-3|many|TRBD1|TRBV6-5
CASSYSRQGSDTQYF
TGTGCCAGCAGTTACTCGAGACAGGGGTCAGATACGCAGTATTTT
>TRBJ2-3|many|.|TRBV10-3
CAMGSRDTDTQYF
TGTGCCATGGGCTCGCGGGACACAGATACGCAGTATTTT
>TRBJ2-7|.|TRBD2|TRBV27
CASSFSRTSASYEQYF
TGTGCCAGCAGTTTTAGTAGGACTAGCGCCTCCTACGAGCAGTACTTC
>TRBJ1-5|few|.|TRBV30
CAWSEGSQPQHF
TGTGCCTGGAGTGAGGGTAGTCAGCCCCAGCATTTT
>TRBJ2-5|.|.|TRBV6-5
CASSGLGRGEETKYF
TGTGCCAGCAGTGGTTTGGGGAGAGGAGAAGAGACCAAGTACTTC
>TRBJ1-2|few|.|TRBV5-6
CASSLFGNPYGYTF
TGTGCCAGCAGCTTGTTTGGCAACCCCTATGGCTACACCTTC
>TRBJ1-3|few|TRBD1|TRBV30
CAWSVHQGGSGNTIYF
TGTGCCTGGAGTGTACATCAGGGGGGCTCTGGAAACACCATATATTTT
>TRBJ2-7|few|TRBD1|TRBV5-4
CASSGDRGREQYF
TGTGCCAGCAGCGGGGACAGGGGGCGCGAGCAGTACTTC
>TRBJ2-7|.|.|TRBV24-1
CATSDFYEQYF
TGTGCCACCAGTGATTTCTACGAGCAGTACTTC
>TRBJ2-3|few|.|TRBV12-3/TRBV12-4
CASSLRGGGTDTQYF
TGTGCCAGCAGTCTCAGGGGAGGGGGCACAGATACGCAGTATTTT
>TRBJ2-3|many|.|TRBV30
CAWTPRVEDTQYF
TGTGCCTGGACCCCGCGAGTGGAAGATACGCAGTATTTT
>TRBJ2-5|few|TRBD2|TRBV10-3
CAISRLAGQQETQYF
TGTGCCATCAGTCGACTAGCGGGGCAACAAGAGACCCAGTACTTC
>TRBJ2-5|.|TRBD2|TRBV27
CASSYSGGRGETQYF
TGTGCCAGCAGTTATAGCGGGGGGCGTGGGGAGACCCAGTACTTC
>TRBJ2-7|.|.|TRBV6-5
CASSYGGAGAAYEQYF
TGTGCCAGCAGTTACGGGGGGGCGGGGGCGGCCTACGAGCAGTACTTC
>TRBJ1-1|.|.|TRBV6-5
CASSYEALSTEAFF
TGTGCCAGCAGTTACGAGGCCCTGAGCACTGAAGCTTTCTTT
>TRBJ2-2|many|.|TRBV7-9
CASSFGTTNTGELFF
TGTGCCAGCAGCTTCGGGACAACGAACACCGGGGAGCTGTTTTTT
>TRBJ2-2|medium-sized|.|TRBV7-5
CISVSEGDREDTGELFF
.
>TRBJ2-3|.|TRBD2|TRBV5-1
CASSFLTSGGNLADTQYF
TGCGCCAGCAGCTTCCTCACTAGCGGGGGAAACCTGGCAGATACGCAGTATTTT
>TRBJ2-1|few|TRBD2|TRBV5-4
CASSFPSGNNEQFF
TGTGCCAGCAGCTTTCCTAGCGGGAACAATGAGCAGTTCTTC
>TRBJ2-1|many|.|TRBV5-4
CASSLPDRLPSYNEQFF
TGTGCCAGCAGCCTTCCCGACAGACTCCCCTCCTACAATGAGCAGTTCTTC